These 14 T cell receptor beta chains originate from one sample sequenced in a study of cytomegalovirus exposure and HLA in healthy donors. Use of 60 Vbeta and 13 Jbeta primers characterized the PCR. The data were produced by immunoSEQ multiplex PCR, yet TCRdb's version contains in-frame clones alone and is incomplete. The repertoire holds fewer than 150,000 clones, with roughly four fifths as singletons. Source material: PBMCs. All receptors derive from a man aged 25 to 40 in good health and CMV-seronegative.

The genes are TRBV4-2 and TRBJ1-1; TRBD1 might be the D (5 bases). The CDR3 contains 16 residues. Germline CDR1 and CDR2: LGHNA and YNFKEQ. The V gene lost 2 bases and the J gene lost 0 bases, with 13 bases spanning the gap. The CDR3 coding sequence is TGTGCCAGCAGCCAACAGGGAGGGAGCCTGAACACTGAAGCTTTCTTT. Translating it yields CASSQQGGSLNTEAFF.

The V gene is TRBV19, the J gene TRBJ2-1; 11 bases are shared with TRBD2. The trim removed 7 bases at V and 0 bases at J, leaving 14 bases unmatched. The germline gives CDR1 LNHDA, CDR2 SQIVND (reference sequence). The CDR3 has 19 residues. In DNA, the CDR3 is TGTGCCAGTAAGGGGGCACCCGGGACTAGCGGTAGCTCCTACAATGAGCAGTTCTTC. Translation gives CASKGAPGTSGSSYNEQFF.

This clone was observed a handful of times. This rearrangement joins TRBV9 to TRBJ2-3; the D gene is possibly TRBD1 (6 bases). Germline V CDR1 and CDR2: SGDLS, YYNGEE. V lost 4 bases and J 2 bases, leaving 11 bases between the germline ends. This CDR3 region has 14 residues. CDR3 coding DNA: TGTGCCAGCAGCAACAGGGTCCTCACAGATACGCAGTATTTT. Protein: CASSNRVLTDTQYF.

V gene TRBV5-6 combines with J gene TRBJ2-7; D remains unclear. Germline V CDR1 and CDR2: SGHDT, YYEEEE. The CDR3 runs to 11 residues. Between the trimmed V and J ends, which lost 3 bases and 7 bases, there was a span of 8 bases. CDR3 DNA: TGTGCCAGCAGCTCCCTCTTGGAGCAGTACTTC. Amino acids: CASSSLLEQYF. Full variable domain (missing parts from reference TRBV5-6 and TRBJ2-7): DAGVTQSPTHLIKTRGQQVTLRCSPKSGHDTVSWYQQALGQGPQFIFQYYEEEERQRGNFPDRFSGHQFPNYSSELNVNALLLGDSALYLCASSSLLEQYFGPGTRLTVT.

V and J are TRBV28 and TRBJ2-4; D might be TRBD2 (7 bases). Trimming removed 2 bases at V and 8 bases at J, with 16 bases between. The CDR3 totals 15 residues. Germline V gives CDR1 MDHEN, CDR2 SYDVKM. CDR3: CASSLGGAGEDIQYF. The CDR3 bases are TGTGCCAGCAGTTTAGGGGGGGCAGGTGAGGACATTCAGTACTTC.

This chain connects TRBV6-1 to TRBJ1-5; D perhaps matches TRBD1 (6 bases). V was cut by 7 bases and J by 7 bases, with 17 bases left in between. The CDR3 runs 14 residues. In germline, CDR1 is MNHNS, CDR2 SASEGT. The CDR3 protein is CASTEGGMIQPQHF. CDR3 DNA sequence: TGTGCCAGCACCGAAGGGGGAATGATCCAGCCCCAGCATTTT.

The genes are TRBV9 and TRBJ2-3; D is unclear. The CDR3 loop spans 16 amino acids. V was trimmed by 0 bases and J by 2 bases, leaving 13 bases between them. CDR1 and CDR2 (germline): SGDLS, YYNGEE. CDR3: CASSVGVTLTTDTQYF. The CDR3 nucleotides read TGTGCCAGCAGCGTAGGGGTGACACTTACCACAGATACGCAGTATTTT.

This clone was seen only once. The chain employs TRBV6-6 and TRBJ1-1, with 7 nucleotides matching TRBD1. CDR3 length: 16 amino acids. The V gene's germline CDR1 is MNHNY and CDR2 SVGAGI (reference sequence). V shed 2 bases, J shed 5 bases, and the junction held 11 bases outside the gene matches. The CDR3 DNA reads TGTGCCAGCAGTTACCCCCCCGGACAGGCTGGGACTGAAGCTTTCTTT. Protein product: CASSYPPGQAGTEAFF.

The chain employs TRBV5-6 and TRBJ2-3, with TRBD1 matching over 8 bases. Losses at the gene ends were 0 bases for V and 1 base for J; bases not matched to a gene: 10. Germline lookup yields CDR1 SGHDT and CDR2 YYEEEE. The length of the CDR3 is 18 residues. The CDR3 region has the DNA TGTGCCAGCAGCTTGGCCGCGACAGGGGCCAAGGGCACAGATACGCAGTATTTT. This sequence encodes CASSLAATGAKGTDTQYF.

This clone was counted once. The chain joins TRBV5-1 to TRBJ2-3, with no clear D. The CDR3 spans 15 residues. CDR1 is SGHRS, CDR2 YFSETQ, per germline. Trimming cost V 1 base and J 2 bases, with 11 bases left between them. The CDR3 DNA is TGCGCCAGCAGCTTGATAGCAGACGCCACAGATACGCAGTATTTT. This sequence encodes CASSLIADATDTQYF.

Note on this clone: Since no conserved phenylalanine or tryptophan closes the CDR3, a read error is the likely cause. The genes are TRBV29-1 and TRBJ1-2; D uncertain. This CDR3 spans 13 amino acids. V was shortened by 4 bases and J by 6 bases, with 15 bases between the two germline ends. The germline gives CDR1 SQVTM, CDR2 ANQGSEA. The CDR3 region is CSVGPRRRDGYTV. CDR3 nucleotide sequence: TGCAGCGTTGGCCCGCGTCGTCGGGATGGCTACACCGTC.

The rearrangement joins TRBV6-1 to TRBJ2-5; 10 nucleotides match TRBD2. The CDR3 is 16 amino acids. Germline V gene lookup returns CDR1 MNHNS and CDR2 SASEGT. After removal of 4 bases from V and 4 bases from J, the junction contained 9 bases not matched to a gene. The CDR3 sequence: CASSAGVAGGRETQYF. The DNA for the CDR3 is TGTGCCAGCAGTGCCGGGGTAGCGGGGGGCAGAGAGACCCAGTACTTC.

In this sample, this clone turned up once. This chain joins TRBV5-6 and TRBJ2-7; D is undetermined. With 3 bases removed from V and 4 bases from J, the gap between germline ends came to 5 bases. CDR1 and CDR2 (germline): SGHDT, YYEEEE. The CDR3 contains 11 residues. The CDR3 DNA reads TGTGCCAGCAGCTACGAGTACGAGCAGTACTTC. Its protein product is CASSYEYEQYF.

The V call is TRBV7-8, the J call TRBJ1-2, with 8 bases lining up with TRBD1. J was trimmed by 6 bases and V by 3 bases; bases with no gene match: 6. Germline V CDR1 and CDR2: SGHVS, FQNEAQ. The CDR3 is made up of 14 amino acids. CDR3 sequence: CASSFRQGKNGYTF. The CDR3 region has the DNA TGTGCCAGCAGCTTTCGACAGGGGAAAAATGGCTACACCTTC.